The present T cell receptor beta chain was sequenced within a study of OX40 agonist ivuxolimab in advanced cancers. Background on the whole study: The costimulatory receptor OX40 (CD134) was targeted by ivuxolimab, a fully human IgG2 agonistic monoclonal antibody. Of the roughly 54 patients in dose escalation, some 20 had hepatocellular carcinoma, some 15 had melanoma, 9 had renal cell carcinoma and 9 had head and neck cancer. The point of sequencing TCRbeta in the periphery was to test whether ivuxolimab changed TCR sequence diversity and drove clonal T-cell expansion. Partial responses occurred in three dose-escalation patients, of whom one had hepatocellular carcinoma and two had cutaneous melanoma. Intravenous ivuxolimab was administered to patients every 2 weeks at six dose levels: 0.01, 0.1, 0.3, 1.5, 3 and 10 mg/kg. Prior anti-PD-1, anti-PD-L1 or anti-CTLA-4 therapy was permitted, and checkpoint inhibitors had been received by approximately 39% of dose-escalation patients. A male proportion of around 81% and a mean age of approximately 60 years, ranging from about 23 to 90, were recorded for the dose-escalation cohort. The paper covers the monotherapy dose-escalation part of the phase I ivuxolimab trial, which included N = 52 patients. What the authors observed across the whole study: At doses from 0.1 to 3.0 mg/kg, clonal expansion was seen in both CD4+ and CD8+ blood T cells between baseline and week 6. Which antigens the clonally expanded peripheral T cells were specific for was not determined. Low levels of normalized T-cell clonal expansion were also shown by some nonresponding patients. After ivuxolimab, more expanded clones were found on average in CD8+ T cells than in CD4+ T cells. In partial responders in the 0.1-3.0 mg/kg groups, normalized peripheral clonal expansion was found to be among the lowest, especially among CD8+ T cells.

Patients with autoimmune disease history or receiving systemic immunosuppression were excluded from the trial. In every dose cohort, peripheral blood was drawn for TCR sequencing at baseline, cycle 4 day 1, and cycle 7 day 1. The samples were taken from a phase I, first-in-human, multicenter, open-label dose-escalation trial of ivuxolimab. Adults with locally advanced or metastatic melanoma, renal cell, hepatocellular, or head and neck squamous cell carcinoma were enrolled in the trial. Before TCR sequencing, CD4+ T cells and CD8+ T cells from peripheral blood were sorted into separate populations. Comment on this clone: The antigen it binds to is not known. Qualities for individual bases were not recorded, and no much larger clone is one base off.

Genomic DNA was extracted from sorted cells for sequencing of the TCRbeta CDR3 region. The immunoSEQ Assay was used for sequencing of TCRbeta CDR3 regions. The source is immuneACCESS, and TCRdb retained only in-frame sequences with V and J called. Part of the clones is not carried over; for the studies checked, unresolved V genes explain less than half of this, and the remainder is unexplained. The sample table contains about 37,000 clones; only one count was recorded for over 80% of them. The ten largest account for roughly a third of the sample. The sequence was collected from an adult with an advanced solid tumor such as melanoma, head and neck, liver or kidney cancer. Sequences were derived from CD4+ or CD8+ T cells sorted from blood, sampled in a trial of the OX40 agonist ivuxolimab.

At the DNA level, the sequence is TGTGCCAGCAGTTCGCGCCGCGGGAGGGACGCCTACAATGAGCAGTTCTTC. Translated, it reads CASSSRRGRDAYNEQFF. Here the chain combines TRBV28 and TRBJ2-1; TRBD2 aligns with 9 central bases. The CDR3 has 17 amino acids, counting the end cysteine and phenylalanine. Only the CDR3 DNA is retained, 51 bases long and in frame from the first base. Trimming removed 4 bases from V and 2 bases from J; the gene matches leave 9 bases unexplained. Per the germline V gene, MDHEN is the CDR1 and SYDVKM is the CDR2. Outside the CDR3, residues come from the reference TRBV28 and TRBJ2-1 proteins, so the full variable domain is: DVKVTQSSRYLVKRTGEKVFLECVQDMDHENMFWYRQDPGLGLRLIYFSYDVKMKEKGDIPEGYSVSREKKERFSLILESASTNQTSMYLCASSSRRGRDAYNEQFFGPGTRLTVL.